The clone carrying this TCR beta chain was seen more than once but under ten times. The CDR3 is made up of 11 amino acids. CDR1 is SQVTM and CDR2 is ANQGSEA in the germline V gene. With 3 bases removed from V and 5 bases from J, the gap between germline ends came to 7 bases. These data originate in a study of T-cell memory formation after mild COVID-19. TCRdb re-called the 5' RACE reads through MiXCR, storing one row per CDR3 protein. The sample lists around 200,000 distinct CDR3 sequences, roughly 20% seen once, with 3% to 4% in the top ten. This clonotype was sampled from a man aged 18 to 30 who had mild COVID-19 (a few samples of this study predate the infection). Cell type and time point are not known. The specimen sequenced was PBMCs or a T cell subset sorted from them (not recorded which). The chain carries TRBV29-1 and TRBJ2-5; D is undetermined. CDR3 DNA sequence: TGCAGCGTTGAGACCACGGAGACCCAGTACTTC. It translates to CSVETTETQYF.